Listed here is a single T cell receptor (beta chain). Using immunoSEQ multiplex PCR, the repertoire was profiled, and TCRdb retains in-frame clones only, with some absent. This table holds around 1.9 million clones, approximately 94% found once. The sample comes from a study of shared clonotypes between healthy human individuals. Looked up from germline, CDR1 is SQVTM and CDR2 is ANQGSEA. With 3 bases removed from V and 4 bases from J, the gap between germline ends came to 12 bases. The CDR3 runs to 13 residues. Selected positively for CCR7 and CD45RO-negative, naive CD8 cells excluded terminally differentiated effector memory CD45RA+ cells.

The source material was naive CD8+ T cells from PBMCs. The V call is TRBV29-1, the J call TRBJ1-2, with D possibly TRBD1 on 6 matching bases. The receptor was isolated from a man younger than 35 in good health. Some clones in this sample may be carry-over from other donors' samples. Written as DNA, the CDR3 is TGCAGCGTTGAGTTGGCGACAGGCTATGGCTACACCTTC. Protein sequence: CSVELATGYGYTF.